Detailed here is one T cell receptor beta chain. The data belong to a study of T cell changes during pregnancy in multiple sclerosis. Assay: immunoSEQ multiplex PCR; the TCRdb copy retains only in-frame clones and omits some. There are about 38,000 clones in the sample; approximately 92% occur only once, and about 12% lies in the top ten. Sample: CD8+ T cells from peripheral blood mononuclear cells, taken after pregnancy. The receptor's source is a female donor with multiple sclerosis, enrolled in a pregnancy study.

The CDR3 here is CSARRGNGETQYF. CDR3 DNA sequence: TGCAGCGCCCGGCGGGGTAATGGAGAGACCCAGTACTTC. This chain joins TRBV29-1 and TRBJ2-5; maybe TRBD2 (6 bases). V dropped 7 bases and J dropped 4 bases, with 16 bases sitting between them. The CDR3 totals 13 residues. Germline V gene data show CDR1 as SQVTM and CDR2 as ANQGSEA.